Listed below are T cell receptor beta chains from one sample, sequenced in a study of tumor and adjacent non-tumor tissue in lung cancer. TCRdb passed the multiplex PCR reads through MiXCR, listing each CDR3 protein once. Of over 100,000 distinct CDR3 sequences in the sample, roughly 73% were seen once. The sample comprised lung tumor tissue. All receptors derive from a woman aged 60-70 years with non-small cell lung cancer. Both conserved end residues are part of each CDR3. D genes are given only for firm matches. The listing skips clone size in some rows; elsewhere it reads once, few, many or a size class.

j_call d_call clone_size v_call cdr3_nt cdr3_aa
TRBJ2-1 TRBD2 NA TRBV20-1 TGCAGTGCCGCTAGCGGCCTGTCCTACAATGAGCAGTTATTC CSAASGLSYNEQLF
TRBJ2-1 NA NA TRBV28 TGTGTCAGCAGTTCTACGGGGGACGGCAATGAGCAGTTCTTC CVSSSTGDGNEQFF
TRBJ1-2 NA NA TRBV4-1 TGCGCCAGTAACCAAGACGACTACCTGGAGGGCTACACCTTC CASNQDDYLEGYTF
TRBJ2-5 TRBD1 NA TRBV29-1 TGCAGCCTGGGACAGGGCGTCGAGACCCAGTACTTC CSLGQGVETQYF
TRBJ1-1 NA once TRBV6-2/TRBV6-3 TGTGCCAGCAACGTAGGGGGATTGACTAACACTGAAGTTTTCTTT CASNVGGLTNTEVFF
TRBJ2-1 NA NA TRBV11-2 TGTGCCAGCAGCTTAGAGCTGGTCGGTTTGGGGCAGGGTGACGATGAGCAGTTCTTC CASSLELVGLGQGDDEQFF
TRBJ1-3 NA NA TRBV4-2 TGTGCCAGCAGCTCAGGAGAAGGAGATGGAAACACCATATATTTT CASSSGEGDGNTIYF
TRBJ1-3 NA NA TRBV5-1 TGCTTCAGCAGCTTGGACAGCCTCGGGAGTGGAAACACCATATATTTT CFSSLDSLGSGNTIYF
TRBJ1-3 NA NA TRBV11-2 TGTGCCAGCAGCTTATTCTCCGGCCGCTTGTACACCACATATTTT CASSLFSGRLYTTYF
TRBJ1-6 NA NA TRBV14 TGTGCCAGCAGTTGGTACCGGGACCATAATACACCCCTCCACTTT CASSWYRDHNTPLHF
TRBJ2-1 NA NA TRBV20-1 TGCAGTGTCCCCAGCTGGTCCCATGAGCAGTTCTTT CSVPSWSHEQFF
TRBJ2-2 NA NA TRBV20-1 TGCATTGCTAGATCGAACATCGGGGAGGTGTTTTTT CIARSNIGEVFF
TRBJ2-3 NA NA TRBV4-3 TGTGCCAGCAACCAAGATCCTGGGGGAGGAGCGGATACGCAGTATTTT CASNQDPGGGADTQYF
TRBJ2-3 NA once TRBV4-3 TGCGCCAGCAATGGGACGGGCGGACACACAGATAAGCAGTATTTT CASNGTGGHTDKQYF
TRBJ2-7 TRBD1 NA TRBV10-3 TGTGCCATCAGTGAGCGGACAGGGGAAAGTACCTACGAGCAGTACTTC CAISERTGESTYEQYF
TRBJ2-1 NA many TRBV11-2 TGTGCCAGCAGCCGGGCTAGTCGTGGGTTCTTC CASSRASRGFF
TRBJ2-1 TRBD1 NA TRBV11-3 TGTGCCACCTCCCTAGGGGGCCCTAACAATGAGCTGTTCTTC CATSLGGPNNELFF
TRBJ2-7 NA NA TRBV29-1 TGCAGCGTTGATGATCCTCACAGGGACTACAAGCAGTATTTC CSVDDPHRDYKQYF
TRBJ2-7 NA few TRBV2 TGTGCCAGCAGGAACGGACTCGGCTACGAGCAGTACTTC CASRNGLGYEQYF
TRBJ2-2 NA NA TRBV11-1 TGTACCAGCAGCCTGCGACTAGTGGGAGAATCCACCGGGGAGCTGTTTTTT CTSSLRLVGESTGELFF
TRBJ1-5 NA medium-sized TRBV11-2 TGTGCCAGCAGCTTAGATCCAGCAGGTAATCAGCCCCAGCATTTT CASSLDPAGNQPQHF
TRBJ2-1 TRBD2 NA TRBV11-3 TGTGCCAGCAGCTTAAAGTTGACTAGCGGGAGCAACAATGGACAGTTCTTC CASSLKLTSGSNNGQFF
TRBJ2-3 NA many TRBV29-1 TGCAGCGTTGGTGAGGGCCTCGCAGATACGCAGTATTTT CSVGEGLADTQYF
TRBJ1-3 NA NA TRBV11-2 TGTGTCAGCACCGGATGGGGGGGAAACACCATATATTTT CVSTGWGGNTIYF
TRBJ1-2 NA NA TRBV11-1 TGTGCCAGCAGCTCACAGGGTCTGCTCTATGGCTACAGCTTC CASSSQGLLYGYSF
TRBJ1-2 NA NA TRBV28 TGTGCCAGCAGTTTAACCGCCAGGGATTATTCTAACTATGGGACTAACTATGGCTACTACTTC CASSLTARDYSNYGTNYGYYF
TRBJ1-2 NA medium-sized TRBV20-1 TGCAGTGCCGCCCCCCCGGGAGAAAACTATGGCTACACCTTC CSAAPPGENYGYTF
TRBJ1-2 NA NA TRBV29-1 TGCAACGTTGATCACGACCAGGATGGCTACATCTTC CNVDHDQDGYIF
TRBJ2-3 NA NA TRBV10-2 TGCGCCAGCAGTGGAATACAAGGTACGCAGTATTTT CASSGIQGTQYF
TRBJ2-3 NA NA TRBV11-3 TGTGCATGCAGCTTTGTCAGGGGGGCAGATACGCAGTATTTT CACSFVRGADTQYF
TRBJ1-5 NA NA TRBV18 TGTGCCAGCTCAGTAGGGACATACAATCAGCCCCAGCATTTT CASSVGTYNQPQHF
TRBJ2-1 NA many TRBV14 TGTGCCAGCAGCCCGGGGGTTGAGCAGTTCTTC CASSPGVEQFF
TRBJ1-2 NA NA TRBV11-2 TGTACCAGCAGCCCACAGAGGGAGCTAGGCTATGGCTACACCTTC CTSSPQRELGYGYTF
TRBJ2-3 NA many TRBV24-1 TGTGCCACCAGTGACCCGGACCCGAAAGGCCCAGATACGCAGTATTTT CATSDPDPKGPDTQYF
TRBJ1-1 NA NA TRBV29-1 TGCAGGGGGCAGACTACTGAAGCTTTCTTT CRGQTTEAFF
TRBJ1-2 TRBD1 once TRBV13 TGTGCCAGCAGCACACTGGGACAGCCTAACTATAGCTACACCTTC CASSTLGQPNYSYTF
TRBJ2-3 NA NA TRBV28 TGTGCCAGCAGTTCCGGACAGCAGGGGCACACAGATACGCAGTATTTT CASSSGQQGHTDTQYF
TRBJ2-3 TRBD2 NA TRBV5-6 TGTACCAGCGTCAACAGCGGGAGCGGCGGAGATACGCAGTATTTT CTSVNSGSGGDTQYF
TRBJ1-1 TRBD1 few TRBV7-9 TGTGCCAGCAGCTTCCCGACAGGGACGAACACTGAAGCTTTCTTT CASSFPTGTNTEAFF
TRBJ1-6 TRBD1 many TRBV20-1 TGCAGTGCCACTCCAGGGGGGAATTCACCCCTCCACTTT CSATPGGNSPLHF
TRBJ1-1 NA NA TRBV13 TGTGCCAGCAACTACGTGACCTCGGCCACTGAAGCTTTCTTT CASNYVTSATEAFF
TRBJ2-5 NA few TRBV29-1 TGCAGCGTTGAAGGGGGGGAGACCCAGTACTTC CSVEGGETQYF
TRBJ1-1 NA NA TRBV6-1 TGTACCAGCAGTGAATCAGAGAACACTGAAGCTTTCTTT CTSSESENTEAFF
TRBJ2-6 NA NA TRBV4-1 TGCGCCAGCAGCCAGTTTGCAACTTACTCTGGGGCCAACGTCCTGAGTTTC CASSQFATYSGANVLSF
TRBJ2-3 NA NA TRBV30 TGTGCCTGGAGCCCCAGTGCGACTATTTTTGATATGCAGTATTTT CAWSPSATIFDMQYF
TRBJ1-1 NA NA TRBV10-1 TGCGCCAGCAGTGAAGGGGACACGACTGAAGCTTTCTTT CASSEGDTTEAFF
TRBJ1-1 NA NA TRBV6-5 TGTGGCAGCAGCTACCGAATAGGGCTCCAAGCTTTCTTT CGSSYRIGLQAFF
TRBJ2-7 TRBD1 few TRBV6-6 TGTGCCAGCAGTAGCCGGACAGGGGGAGACTACGAGCGGTACTTC CASSSRTGGDYERYF
TRBJ2-7 TRBD1 NA TRBV20-1 TGTAGTGCTAGGAATACGGGACAGGGTATATACGAGCAGTACTTC CSARNTGQGIYEQYF
TRBJ2-5 NA NA TRBV11-2 TGTGCCAGCAGCTTCACCAGGGTGGAGACCCAGTACTTC CASSFTRVETQYF
TRBJ2-1 NA NA TRBV11-3 TGTGCTAGCAGCTTAGGCCCACTAACACTATCCTGCAATGAGCAGTTCTTC CASSLGPLTLSCNEQFF
TRBJ1-6 NA NA TRBV11-2 TGTGCCAGCAGCACCGGGCTCTATAATTCACCCCTCCACTTT CASSTGLYNSPLHF
TRBJ2-6 NA NA TRBV28 TGTGCCAGCAGTTTACGGGACGCCAACCTCCTGACTTTC CASSLRDANLLTF
TRBJ2-5 TRBD1 once TRBV5-4 TGTGCCAGCAGCTTGTTCGGGGACAGGGGAAGGGAGATCCAGTACTTC CASSLFGDRGREIQYF